The clone carrying this T cell receptor beta chain showed up just once. This record comes from a study of blood T cell repertoires in COVID-19. This CDR3 spans 15 amino acids. Per germline, CDR1 SGHNT and CDR2 YENEEA. V shed 5 bases and J 2 bases; nucleotides not matched to a gene: 7. Produced via immunoSEQ multiplex PCR; TCRdb's table is partial and in-frame only. Of under 80,000 clones detected, more than 85% appear once; the ten largest clones hold 3% to 5%. The chain uses TRBV11-3 and TRBJ2-3; 7 bases map to TRBD2. Sequenced sample: peripheral blood. This sequence originates from a man between 70 and 80 years old with active COVID-19. The CDR3 sequence is CASSPRGDPTDTQYF. The CDR3, as DNA: TGTGCCAGCAGCCCTCGGGGGGACCCCACAGATACGCAGTATTTT. Together with reference TRBV11-3 and TRBJ2-3, the CDR3 gives the full variable domain: EAGVVQSPRYKIIEKKQPVAFWCNPISGHNTLYWYLQNLGQGPELLIRYENEEAVDDSQLPKDRFSAERLKGVDSTLKIQPAELGDSAVYLCASSPRGDPTDTQYFGPGTRLTVL.